This T cell receptor (beta chain) was found in a study of shared clonotypes between healthy human individuals. Study-wide results and limits: An expected dependence of interdonor clonotype sharing on sequencing depth was noted.

This clone was seen once. Its antigen is not known. V was clipped by 2 bases and J by 3 bases, with 10 bases between them. Germline-derived CDR1 and CDR2 are KGHSH and LQKENI. This CDR3 is 14 amino acids long. Sequencing used immunoSEQ multiplex PCR; TCRdb keeps in-frame clones, though not all of them. The data contain about 610,000 clones, about 96% of them singletons. Naive CD45RA+ and memory CD45RA-negative subsets were split from CD4+ cells. Sequenced: naive CD4+ T cells sorted from blood. This sample's subset: CD45RA+ positively selected. The source is a woman aged 25 to 45 in good health. The V gene is TRBV18, the J gene TRBJ1-2; no clear D. The CDR3 bases are TGTGCCAGCTCACCAGCGGCAGTCGACTATGGCTACACCTTC. This translates into CASSPAAVDYGYTF.